This T cell receptor beta chain is from a study of shared clonotypes between healthy human individuals. Study overall: The composition of the donors was a couple of women and a few men aged 18 to 49.

The study, taken as a whole, reports: Some clonotypes were shared by all four sorted-subset donors, while others were not shared. The non-shared ones had lower generation probabilities than the shared ones.

A word on this clone: The antigen is not known.

V was shortened by 6 bases and J by 14 bases, with 19 bases between the two germline ends. Looked up from germline, CDR1 is SGHVS and CDR2 is FQNEAQ. The CDR3 totals 12 residues. CD8 cells regarded as naive lacked CD45RO, were positively chosen for CCR7, and omitted terminally differentiated effector memory CD45RA+ cells. Assay: immunoSEQ multiplex PCR; the TCRdb copy retains only in-frame clones and omits some. Of over 2,000,000 clones listed, just under 95% are singletons. The source is a young man in good health. Some clones in this sample may be carry-over from other donors' samples. The chain combines TRBV7-8 with TRBJ1-2; TRBD1 is a possible D gene (6 bases). The source material was naive CD8+ T cells from PBMCs. DNA for the CDR3: TGTGCCAGCAGGCCATTTGTGGGGGCGGAGACCTTC. Its protein product is CASRPFVGAETF.